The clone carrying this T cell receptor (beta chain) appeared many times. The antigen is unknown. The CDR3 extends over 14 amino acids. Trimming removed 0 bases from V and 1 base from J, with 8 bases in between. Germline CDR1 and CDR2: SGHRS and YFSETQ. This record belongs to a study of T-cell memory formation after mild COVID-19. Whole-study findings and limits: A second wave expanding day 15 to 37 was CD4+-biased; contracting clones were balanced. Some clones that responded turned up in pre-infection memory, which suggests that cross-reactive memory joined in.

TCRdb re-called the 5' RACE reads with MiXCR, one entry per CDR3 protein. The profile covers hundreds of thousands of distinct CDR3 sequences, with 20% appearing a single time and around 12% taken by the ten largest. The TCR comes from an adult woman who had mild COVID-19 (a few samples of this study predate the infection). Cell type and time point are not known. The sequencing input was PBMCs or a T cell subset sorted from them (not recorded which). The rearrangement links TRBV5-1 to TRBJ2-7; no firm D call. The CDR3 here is CASSLDSPSYEQYF. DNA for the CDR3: TGCGCCAGCAGCTTGGACAGCCCTTCCTACGAGCAGTACTTC.